This T cell receptor beta chain comes out of a study of T cell changes during pregnancy in multiple sclerosis. Some clones are missing from TCRdb's copy, which holds only in-frame ones; the method was immunoSEQ multiplex PCR. The sample records approximately 68,000 clones, roughly 92% being singletons. The germline V gene has CDR1 SNHLY and CDR2 FYNNEI. After removal of 6 bases from V and 3 bases from J, the junction contained 4 bases not matched to a gene. This CDR3 has 14 amino acids. The rearrangement links TRBV2 to TRBJ2-1; 8 bases line up with TRBD1. The TCR comes from a female donor with multiple sclerosis, enrolled in a pregnancy study. Source: peripheral blood, taken in the second trimester of pregnancy. The CDR3 is CASSLGQGYNEQFF. CDR3 DNA sequence: TGTGCCAGCAGCCTCGGACAGGGCTACAATGAGCAGTTCTTC.